This TCR beta chain emerged from a study of blood T cell repertoires in COVID-19. Clones were read by immunoSEQ multiplex PCR, and TCRdb kept only the in-frame ones, dropping some. The repertoire holds fewer than 300,000 clones, approximately 77% seen once, with about 3.4% in the top ten. This clonotype was obtained from a woman aged 18-35 years with acute or convalescent COVID-19. The material sequenced was peripheral blood.

CDR3 sequence: CASSPPVFLAEKSANTGELFF. The CDR3 region has the DNA TGTGCCAGCTCACCACCGGTCTTCCTAGCGGAAAAATCCGCGAACACCGGGGAGCTGTTTTTT. V usage is TRBV18 and J usage is TRBJ2-2, with 7 nucleotides matching TRBD2. This CDR3 spans 21 amino acids. Per germline, CDR1 KGHSH and CDR2 LQKENI. The ends lost 0 bases at V and 0 bases at J; junction bases unmatched: 16. The variable domain in full, with the rest retrieved from reference TRBV18 and TRBJ2-2, is NAGVMQNPRHLVRRRGQEARLRCSPMKGHSHVYWYRQLPEEGLKFMVYLQKENIIDESGMPKERFSAEFPKEGPSILRIQQVVRGDSAAYFCASSPPVFLAEKSANTGELFFGEGSRLTVL.